These 29 T cell receptor beta chains were all obtained from the same sample, sequenced in a study of diagnostic markers for celiac disease. One entry per CDR3 protein, without DNA, is what TCRdb gives after re-calling the reads. The sample totals about 1,500 distinct CDR3 sequences. The source material was either unsorted cells or a sorted T cell fraction (not recorded which). These receptors originate from a human donor. This table probably holds off-target reads from a library built for another chain.

Frequency places this clonotype as large. V is TRBV4-2 and J is TRBJ2-7; the TCRdb call, TRBD2, lacks DNA for checking. Germline V gene data show CDR1 as LGHNA and CDR2 as YNFKEQ. The CDR3 is 14 residues long. The CDR3 spells CASSPSRGTYEQYF.

The genes are TRBV27 and TRBJ1-1; no DNA is available, so the TRBD1 call from TCRdb remains unchecked. The CDR3 is 17 residues long. Germline V lookup: CDR1 MNHEY, CDR2 SMNVEV (reference sequence). CDR3 region: CASSLSPGEGLNTEAFF.

CDR3 loop: CASSLTGGRLANEKLFF. This chain connects TRBV27 to TRBJ1-4; the TCRdb D gene call, TRBD1, has no DNA to confirm it. This CDR3 is 17 amino acids long. Germline CDR1 is MNHEY and CDR2 is SMNVEV (reference sequence).

The rearrangement joins TRBV5-6 to TRBJ1-1; TCRdb gives TRBD1 as the D gene, but with no DNA this cannot be confirmed. The V gene's germline CDR1 is SGHDT and CDR2 YYEEEE. The CDR3 covers 14 residues. The CDR3 sequence is CASSWGLGATEAFF.

This clonotype is classed as large by frequency. This rearrangement joins TRBV20-1 to TRBJ2-7; the D gene TCRdb calls, TRBD2, cannot be checked with no DNA. Germline V lookup: CDR1 DFQATT, CDR2 SNEGSKA (reference sequence). The CDR3 is made up of 16 amino acids. The CDR3 loop reads CSAFNPLQRPTYEQYF.

This clonotype is identified as large from frequency. J is TRBJ1-5 and V is TRBV20-1. Looked up from germline, CDR1 is DFQATT and CDR2 is SNEGSKA (reference sequence). There are 13 residues in the CDR3. CDR3 amino acids: CSASGSSNQPQHF.

The chain is built from TRBV9 and TRBJ1-3. CDR3 size: 15 residues. CDR1 and CDR2 from the germline V gene are SGDLS and YYNGEE. The CDR3 region is CASSVDGVAGDTIYF.

V and J are TRBV4-1 and TRBJ2-7; lacking DNA, the TRBD1 call made by TCRdb goes unchecked. Germline CDR1 reads MGHRA; CDR2 reads YSYEKL. The CDR3 runs to 15 residues. Here the CDR3 reads CASSHGHGSPYEQYF.

CDR3 loop: CSVGLAGAEEQYF. The rearrangement links TRBV29-1 to TRBJ2-7; lacking DNA, the TRBD2 call made by TCRdb goes unchecked. The CDR3 length is 13 residues. In germline, CDR1 is SQVTM, CDR2 ANQGSEA.

By frequency, this clonotype registers large. The rearrangement links TRBV10-3 to TRBJ1-1. The length of the CDR3 is 12 residues. CDR1 and CDR2 from the germline V gene are ENHRY and SYGVKD. CDR3 in amino acids: CAILGENTEAFF.

J is TRBJ2-3 and V is TRBV5-1. This CDR3 is 16 amino acids long. Germline-derived CDR1 and CDR2 are SGHRS and YFSETQ. CDR3 loop: CASSLGFGRGTDTQYF.

The rearrangement uses TRBV20-1 and TRBJ1-3. Germline V gene sequence: CDR1 DFQATT, CDR2 SNEGSKA (reference sequence). The CDR3 runs to 19 residues. The CDR3: CSASGEGDARGISGNTIYF.

This chain connects TRBV4-3 to TRBJ1-3. The CDR3 runs 16 residues. CDR1 is LGHNA, CDR2 YSLEER, per germline. The CDR3 is CASSQDFSGIRNTIYF.

J is TRBJ2-1 and V is TRBV12-3 or TRBV12-4. The CDR3 is 13 amino acids. CDR3 protein: CASSLSEENEQFF.

This chain joins TRBV7-2 and TRBJ1-1; lacking DNA, the TRBD1 call made by TCRdb goes unchecked. The CDR3 has 16 amino acids. Germline V CDR1 and CDR2: SGHTA, FQGNSA. CDR3 protein: CASSFGTGRGNTEAFF.

The chain uses TRBV5-1 and TRBJ2-3; the D gene TCRdb calls, TRBD2, cannot be checked with no DNA. Per the germline V gene, CDR1 is SGHRS and CDR2 is YFSETQ. This CDR3 has 14 residues. CDR3: CASSLRRGGDTQYF. Full variable domain (outside the CDR3, taken from reference TRBV5-1 and TRBJ2-3): KAGVTQTPRYLIKTRGQQVTLSCSPISGHRSVSWYQQTPGQGLQFLFEYFSETQRNKGNFPGRFSGRQFSNSRSEMNVSTLELGDSALYLCASSLRRGGDTQYFGPGTRLTVL.

V usage is TRBV5-4 and J usage is TRBJ2-1; TCRdb proposes TRBD1, but this gene call is untestable without DNA. Germline loops: CDR1 SGHNT, CDR2 YYREEE (reference sequence). This CDR3 region has 15 residues. CDR3 sequence reads: CASSLVQGAMSEQFF.

Considering frequency, this clonotype is medium-sized. The V gene is TRBV5-6, the J gene TRBJ2-2. Germline loops: CDR1 SGHDT, CDR2 YYEEEE. The CDR3 totals 13 residues. CDR3 amino acids: CASSLVPSGELFF.

The rearrangement links TRBV30 to TRBJ2-1; the D gene TCRdb calls, TRBD1, cannot be checked with no DNA. CDR3 length: 14 amino acids. Germline CDR1 GTSNPN, CDR2 SVGIG (reference sequence). CDR3 in amino acids: CAGTLGASYNEQFF.

CDR3 loop: CASSFMRNYGYTF. The chain recombines TRBV12-3 or TRBV12-4 with TRBJ1-2. This CDR3 region has 13 residues.

The gene calls are TRBV28 and TRBJ1-4; without DNA, the TCRdb call of TRBD1 cannot be checked. Looked up from germline, CDR1 is MDHEN and CDR2 is SYDVKM. The CDR3 totals 13 residues. The CDR3 loop is CASSPGGDEKLFF.

This rearrangement joins TRBV7-2 to TRBJ2-1. This CDR3 has 15 amino acids. CDR1 is SGHTA and CDR2 is FQGNSA in the germline V gene. The CDR3 sequence: CASSFTGPSRNEQFF.

The rearrangement uses TRBV6-1 and TRBJ2-7. The germline V gene has CDR1 MNHNS and CDR2 SASEGT. The CDR3 is made up of 15 amino acids. CDR3 sequence reads: CASRDNMGRDYEQYF.

The rearrangement links TRBV5-1 to TRBJ2-4; lacking DNA, the TRBD1 call made by TCRdb goes unchecked. This CDR3 is 17 amino acids long. Per germline, CDR1 SGHRS and CDR2 YFSETQ. The CDR3: CASSPGQGSIGKNIQYF.

The V call is TRBV12-3 or TRBV12-4, the J call TRBJ1-1. CDR3 length equals 13 residues. CDR3 region: CASSLTGYTEAFF.

V gene TRBV28 combines with J gene TRBJ1-2. The germline gives CDR1 MDHEN, CDR2 SYDVKM. CDR3 length: 13 amino acids. The CDR3 loop reads CASSFSWVYGYTF.

The chain links TRBV7-6 to TRBJ1-2; TCRdb designates TRBD1, a call that cannot be tested without DNA. Germline lookup yields CDR1 SGHVS and CDR2 FNYEAQ. The CDR3 is 16 amino acids. CDR3 residues: CASSLGPGGPNYGYTF.

Judged by frequency, this clonotype is large. This rearrangement joins TRBV19 to TRBJ1-1; TCRdb proposes TRBD1, but this gene call is untestable without DNA. This CDR3 has 14 amino acids. Germline CDR1 reads LNHDA; CDR2 reads SQIVND (reference sequence). CDR3 loop: CASRPGQQNTEAFF.

J is TRBJ1-2 and V is TRBV2; as DNA is missing, the TRBD1 call by TCRdb cannot be tested. This CDR3 is built from 15 residues. Germline V gene lookup returns CDR1 SNHLY and CDR2 FYNNEI. CDR3 region: CASKSQGQVDYGYTF.